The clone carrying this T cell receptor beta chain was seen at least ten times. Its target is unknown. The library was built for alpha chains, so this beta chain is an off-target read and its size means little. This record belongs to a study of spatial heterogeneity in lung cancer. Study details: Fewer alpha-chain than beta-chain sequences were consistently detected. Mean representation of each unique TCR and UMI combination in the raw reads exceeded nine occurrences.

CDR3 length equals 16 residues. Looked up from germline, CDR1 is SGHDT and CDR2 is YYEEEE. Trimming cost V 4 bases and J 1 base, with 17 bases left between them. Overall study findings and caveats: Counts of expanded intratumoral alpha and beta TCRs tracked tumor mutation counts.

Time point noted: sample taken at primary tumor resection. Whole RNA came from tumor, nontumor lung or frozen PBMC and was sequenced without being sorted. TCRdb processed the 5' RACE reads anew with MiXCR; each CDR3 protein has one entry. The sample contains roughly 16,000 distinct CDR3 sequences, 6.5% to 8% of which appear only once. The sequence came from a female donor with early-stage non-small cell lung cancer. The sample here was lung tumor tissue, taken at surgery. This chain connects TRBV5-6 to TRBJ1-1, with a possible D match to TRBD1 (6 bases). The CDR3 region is CASSHISQGQNTEAFF. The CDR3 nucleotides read TGTGCCAGCAGCCATATATCACAGGGCCAGAACACTGAAGCTTTCTTT.